Below, 32 T cell receptor beta chains from the same sample are listed, as sequenced in a study. TCRdb called the RT-PCR reads again in MiXCR, with one record for every CDR3 protein. The repertoire holds hundreds of thousands of distinct CDR3 sequences, with 13% to 15% as singletons. The sequencing input was memory CD4+ T cells from blood. These receptor sequences come from a female donor in good health, serving as a healthy control.

The genes are TRBV21-1 and TRBJ1-1; the D segment call TRBD1 is taken from the table without a DNA check. TRBV21-1 is classified as a pseudogene. The CDR3 totals 16 residues. This CDR3 is CASSKRQGRVDTEAFF. For the CDR3, the DNA is TGTGCCAGCAGCAAACGACAGGGGCGGGTGGACACTGAAGCTTTCTTT.

This clonotype was detected ten times or more. The chain links TRBV4-2 to TRBJ2-4; unclear D gene. Per the germline V gene, CDR1 is LGHNA and CDR2 is YNFKEQ. This CDR3 has 14 residues. V lost 0 bases and J lost 6, with 9 bases in between. The CDR3 DNA sequence: TGTGCCAGCAGCCAAGAGGCTCCCTCAAACATTCAGTACTTC. Protein: CASSQEAPSNIQYF.

The J gene is TRBJ2-2, the V gene TRBV20-1; D unresolved. CDR3 length: 14 residues. Trimming left V 2 bases short and J 0 bases short, with 7 bases between. CDR1 DFQATT and CDR2 SNEGSKA come from the germline V gene (reference sequence). The DNA of the CDR3 is TGCAGTGCTAGATCCACCACGAACACCGGGGAGCTGTTTTTT. Protein: CSARSTTNTGELFF.

This clonotype was seen more than once but under ten times. This sequence joins TRBV20-1 and TRBJ2-1; D ambiguous. Trimming cost V 7 bases and J 3 bases, with 7 bases left between them. This CDR3 is 11 amino acids long. Germline CDR1 DFQATT, CDR2 SNEGSKA (reference sequence). The CDR3 region is CSVRNYNEQFF. In nucleotides, the CDR3 is TGCAGTGTCCGGAACTACAATGAGCAGTTCTTC.

This clonotype has a count of ten or more. DNA of the CDR3: TGTGCCAGCAGCCCAACCCCCGCGACAGGGGCTAGGGATACGCAGTATTTT. This translates into CASSPTPATGARDTQYF. The rearrangement links TRBV7-3 to TRBJ2-3; 8 nucleotides line up with TRBD1. Germline assignment: CDR1 SGHTA and CDR2 FQGTGA. CDR3 length: 17 amino acids. V lost 5 bases and J lost 6; bases outside the gene matches: 16.

This clonotype was seen a few times. The rearrangement joins TRBV20-1 to TRBJ2-2; TRBD2 aligns across 7 bases. This CDR3 has 15 amino acids. Germline CDR1 is DFQATT and CDR2 is SNEGSKA (reference sequence). Losses at the gene ends were 5 bases for V and 0 bases for J; bases not matched to a gene: 6. CDR3 DNA: TGCAGTGCTGGAACGGGAGGTTCGAACACCGGGGAGCTGTTTTTT. Encoded protein: CSAGTGGSNTGELFF.

This clonotype has more than one count but fewer than ten. V and J are TRBV18 and TRBJ2-1, with 7 nucleotides matching TRBD2. From germline, CDR1 is KGHSH and CDR2 LQKENI. The CDR3 consists of 16 residues. The V gene end was trimmed by 3 bases and the J gene end by 6 bases; junction bases not matched to a gene: 11. DNA for the CDR3: TGTGCCAGCTCACCGGGAGGGAATCGGGCGACCAATGAGCAGTTCTTC. It specifies CASSPGGNRATNEQFF.

In nucleotides, the CDR3 is TGCAGTGCCATTCCTAGCGGGAGCCCCTGGACCCAGTACTTC. Translated, it gives CSAIPSGSPWTQYF. This sequence joins TRBV20-1 and TRBJ2-5, with 10 bases aligning to TRBD2. Looked up from germline, CDR1 is DFQATT and CDR2 is SNEGSKA (reference sequence). The CDR3 consists of 14 residues. With 6 bases clipped from V and 7 bases from J, the junction kept 11 bases outside the gene matches.

This clonotype was detected many times. Germline and junction disagree at one end, which may indicate a read error. The J gene is TRBJ2-3, the V gene TRBV12-3 or TRBV12-4; 9 bases line up with TRBD2. This CDR3 has 14 residues. The CDR3 nucleotides read TGCGCCAGCCGGACTAGCGATAGCACAGATACGCAGTATTTT. Translating it yields CASRTSDSTDTQYF.

This clonotype was detected only a few times. CDR3 residues: CASTLSSAYQETQYF. CDR3 bases: TGTGCCAGCACCCTCTCTTCCGCCTACCAAGAGACCCAGTACTTC. This chain connects TRBV3-1 to TRBJ2-5; D gene ambiguous. The V gene's germline CDR1 is LGHDT and CDR2 YNNKEL (reference sequence). V was cut by 7 bases and J by 0 bases, with 15 bases left in between. The length of the CDR3 is 15 residues.

The chain couples TRBV27 to TRBJ2-7; TRBD2 agrees at 8 bases. With V trimmed by 6 bases and J by 3 bases, 7 bases remained unmatched. The germline gives CDR1 MNHEY, CDR2 SMNVEV (reference sequence). The CDR3 has 14 residues. The DNA of the CDR3 is TGTGCCAGCAGCCTACAGCGGGAGAGCTACGAGCAGTACTTC. Its translation: CASSLQRESYEQYF.

This clonotype was seen a few times. The chain has TRBV5-1 and TRBJ2-5; D not resolved. The germline gives CDR1 SGHRS, CDR2 YFSETQ. The CDR3 is 12 residues long. Trimming took 1 base from V and 5 from J, leaving 6 bases between them. The CDR3 bases are TGCGCCAGCAGCTTGCCGTCGGAGACCCAGTACTTC. Amino acid sequence: CASSLPSETQYF.

By share, this clonotype ranks as medium-sized. The rearrangement links TRBV7-9 to TRBJ2-7; a weak D match, TRBD2 (5 bases). V lost 0 bases and J 3 bases, leaving 9 bases between the germline ends. CDR1 and CDR2 from the germline V gene are SEHNR and FQNEAQ (reference sequence). This CDR3 contains 14 residues. CDR3: CASSLAGVVYEQYF. The DNA of the CDR3 is TGTGCCAGCAGCTTAGCGGGAGTGGTCTACGAGCAGTACTTC. Full variable domain (rest looked up from reference TRBV7-9 and TRBJ2-7): DTGVSQNPRHKITKRGQNVTFRCDPISEHNRLYWYRQTLGQGPEFLTYFQNEAQLEKSRLLSDRFSAERPKGSFSTLEIQRTEQGDSAMYLCASSLAGVVYEQYFGPGTRLTVT.

In this sample, this clonotype turned up a few times. V usage is TRBV5-1 and J usage is TRBJ2-2; D remains ambiguous. Germline CDR1 and CDR2: SGHRS and YFSETQ. CDR3 length: 16 residues. Trimming removed 4 bases at V and 6 bases at J, with 19 bases between. CDR3 DNA sequence: TGCGCCAGCAGCCTGAGAGAGCTAAGGATAGCCGGGGAGCTGTTTTTT. It specifies CASSLRELRIAGELFF.

The V and J genes are TRBV29-1 and TRBJ1-1; D not certain. CDR3 size: 14 residues. The V and J ends lost 3 bases and 1 base respectively, with 12 bases between them. Per germline, CDR1 SQVTM and CDR2 ANQGSEA. CDR3 coding DNA: TGCAGCGTTGAGGAGGGTGCCCGGAACACTGAAGCTTTCTTT. It encodes CSVEEGARNTEAFF.

V and J are TRBV7-9 and TRBJ1-4; the D gene is possibly TRBD1 (5 bases). V lost 5 bases, J lost 6 bases, and 13 bases lay in between. CDR1 is SEHNR, CDR2 FQNEAQ, per germline (reference sequence). CDR3 size: 14 residues. The CDR3 here is CASSAQVGDEKLFF. The CDR3 DNA is TGTGCCAGCAGCGCACAGGTGGGCGATGAAAAACTGTTTTTT.

This clonotype was detected only a few times. For the CDR3, the DNA is TGTGCCAGCAGTTCAGCAAGCGGGAGAGGCGATAAAGATACGCAGTATTTT. Its protein is CASSSASGRGDKDTQYF. This rearrangement joins TRBV27 to TRBJ2-3; 8 nucleotides agree with TRBD2. The germline gives CDR1 MNHEY, CDR2 SMNVEV (reference sequence). After removal of 4 bases from V and 5 bases from J, the junction contained 14 bases not matched to a gene. This CDR3 comprises 17 residues.

This clonotype was seen a handful of times. The rearrangement links TRBV5-1 to TRBJ2-1; the match to TRBD1 covers 9 bases. This CDR3 has 17 amino acids. With 0 bases clipped from V and 4 bases from J, the junction kept 8 bases outside the gene matches. The germline V gene encodes CDR1 SGHRS and CDR2 YFSETQ. The CDR3 sequence: CASSLEQGAPWYNEQFF. The CDR3 DNA reads TGCGCCAGCAGCTTGGAACAGGGGGCGCCTTGGTACAATGAGCAGTTCTTC. The full variable domain, its missing parts supplied by reference TRBV5-1 and TRBJ2-1, is KAGVTQTPRYLIKTRGQQVTLSCSPISGHRSVSWYQQTPGQGLQFLFEYFSETQRNKGNFPGRFSGRQFSNSRSEMNVSTLELGDSALYLCASSLEQGAPWYNEQFFGPGTRLTVL.

Only a few counts were recorded for this clonotype. V usage is TRBV5-1 and J usage is TRBJ2-3; weak D call: TRBD2 (6 bases). Trimming pared 2 bases from V and 2 bases from J, leaving 18 bases between. Germline V gene lookup returns CDR1 SGHRS and CDR2 YFSETQ. CDR3 length: 17 residues. The CDR3 loop reads CASSFYGDGGSTDTQYF. For the CDR3, the DNA is TGCGCCAGCAGCTTTTACGGGGATGGGGGGTCCACAGATACGCAGTATTTT.

J is TRBJ2-5 and V is TRBV9; perhaps TRBD1 as D (6 bases). This CDR3 is built from 13 residues. The germline V gene encodes CDR1 SGDLS and CDR2 YYNGEE. The germline V and J ends were trimmed by 3 bases and 3 bases, with 9 bases remaining between them. The CDR3 sequence: CASSGRGKETQYF. The DNA for the CDR3 is TGTGCCAGCAGCGGAAGGGGGAAAGAGACCCAGTACTTC.

This clonotype was found a few times. The chain uses TRBV12-3 or TRBV12-4 and TRBJ1-3; a possible D gene is TRBD1 (5 bases). This CDR3 contains 17 residues. V dropped 3 bases and J dropped 0 bases, with 15 bases sitting between them. The CDR3, as DNA: TGTGCCAGCAGTTTCTTCAGGGATTCAATCTCTGGAAACACCATATATTTT. Its protein is CASSFFRDSISGNTIYF.

This clonotype was seen many times. The V and J genes are TRBV6-5 and TRBJ1-6; tentatively, D is TRBD1 (5 bases). V was clipped by 6 bases and J by 8 bases, with 20 bases between them. Per the germline V gene, CDR1 is MNHEY and CDR2 is SVGAGI. This CDR3 region has 16 residues. The CDR3 DNA reads TGTGCCAGCAGACCAGAAGGTGGGGCCGTTTATTCACCCCTCCACTTT. This translates into CASRPEGGAVYSPLHF.

The chain links TRBV5-4 to TRBJ2-6; 10 nucleotides agree with TRBD1. Trimming took 4 bases from V and 1 from J; bases not matched to a gene: 8. CDR3 length equals 18 residues. Germline values: CDR1 SGHNT, CDR2 YYREEE (reference sequence). The CDR3 reads CASSTGQGTFSGANVLTF. For the CDR3, the DNA is TGTGCCAGCAGCACGGGACAGGGGACGTTTTCTGGGGCCAACGTCCTGACTTTC. The variable domain in full, with the rest retrieved from reference TRBV5-4 and TRBJ2-6, is ETGVTQSPTHLIKTRGQQVTLRCSSQSGHNTVSWYQQALGQGPQFIFQYYREEENGRGNFPPRFSGLQFPNYSSELNVNALELDDSALYLCASSTGQGTFSGANVLTFGAGSRLTVL.

This clonotype came up many times. The chain uses TRBV12-3 or TRBV12-4 and TRBJ2-5, with D possibly matching TRBD1 (5 bases). V was trimmed by 2 bases and J by 7 bases, leaving 14 bases between them. The CDR3 runs to 14 residues. CDR3: CASSLTGPGGTQYF. The CDR3, as DNA: TGTGCCAGCAGTTTAACAGGCCCGGGTGGGACCCAGTACTTC.

The chain is built from TRBV5-5 and TRBJ2-1; the D gene is possibly TRBD2 (5 bases). In germline, CDR1 is SGHKS, CDR2 YYEKEE (reference sequence). The V and J ends lost 4 bases and 7 bases respectively, with 12 bases between them. This CDR3 has 13 amino acids. The CDR3 here is CASSTLASNEQFF. DNA for the CDR3: TGTGCCAGCAGCACCTTAGCGTCTAATGAGCAGTTCTTC.

This sequence joins TRBV6-5 and TRBJ1-3, with D possibly matching TRBD1 (5 bases). CDR1 and CDR2 (germline): MNHEY, SVGAGI. CDR3 size: 12 residues. Deletions cut 7 bases from V and 4 bases from J, with 8 bases between. In DNA, the CDR3 is TGTGCCAGCAAGGACAACGGAAACACCATATATTTT. Amino acids: CASKDNGNTIYF.

This clonotype was seen many times. J is TRBJ2-5 and V is TRBV20-1; D is unclear. Germline values: CDR1 DFQATT, CDR2 SNEGSKA (reference sequence). The ends were cut back, 5 bases at V and 4 bases at J, with 11 bases in the middle. This CDR3 has 12 amino acids. For the CDR3, the DNA is TGCAGTGCTTACGAGCTGGTAGAGACCCAGTACTTC. As protein: CSAYELVETQYF.

This clonotype was recorded a few times. This chain links TRBV10-3 with TRBJ1-4; D uncertain. The CDR3 extends over 13 amino acids. The V gene lost 3 bases and the J gene lost 7 bases, with 9 bases spanning the gap. Germline loops: CDR1 ENHRY, CDR2 SYGVKD. The CDR3 coding sequence is TGTGCCATCAGTGAAGGGAACCCTGAAAAACTGTTTTTT. It translates to CAISEGNPEKLFF.

The CDR3 DNA follows: TGCGCCAGCAGCTTGGACCCGAAAGCATCAGATACGCAGTATTTT. This translates into CASSLDPKASDTQYF. V is TRBV5-1 and J is TRBJ2-3; no firm D call. This CDR3 is built from 15 residues. Deletions cut 0 bases from V and 4 bases from J, with 12 bases between. Germline CDR1 SGHRS, CDR2 YFSETQ.

The chain couples TRBV3-1 to TRBJ2-3; D gene ambiguous. CDR1 is LGHDT and CDR2 is YNNKEL in the germline V gene (reference sequence). This CDR3 comprises 13 residues. Trimming left V 1 base short and J 4 bases short, with 6 bases between. CDR3 amino acids: CASSQVESDTQYF. DNA for the CDR3: TGTGCCAGCAGCCAAGTTGAGTCAGATACGCAGTATTTT.

The chain recombines TRBV20-1 with TRBJ1-4; 7 bases are shared with TRBD1. V shed 1 base and J 4 bases; nucleotides not matched to a gene: 3. The germline V gene encodes CDR1 DFQATT and CDR2 SNEGSKA (reference sequence). CDR3 length: 14 residues. Written as DNA, the CDR3 is TGCAGTGCTAGAGGGGGACAGCTTAATGAAAAACTGTTTTTT. Encoded protein: CSARGGQLNEKLFF.

This chain links TRBV7-2 with TRBJ2-7; 11 positions match TRBD1. The length of the CDR3 is 16 residues. Trimming removed 3 bases from V and 2 bases from J; junction bases left unmatched: 6. CDR1 and CDR2 (germline): SGHTA, FQGNSA. Here the CDR3 DNA reads TGTGCCAGCAGCTTCCTCCGGGACAGGGGGGCCTACGAGCAGTACTTC. It translates to CASSFLRDRGAYEQYF.